This T cell receptor (beta chain) was sequenced during a study of blood T cell repertoires in COVID-19. Authors' methods: How many nucleated cells were present was estimated from reference gene primer amplification. Measured with immunoSEQ multiplex PCR; TCRdb has only the in-frame clones, and not every one. Clone size and V and J calls were adopted from that table, with D and trimming inferred from the DNA. The sample comprises about 65,000 clones, approximately 93% of which are singletons, and around 2.6% rests with the top ten. Germline V CDR1 and CDR2: LNHDA, SQIVND (reference sequence). The CDR3 extends over 17 amino acids. V trimming: 6 bases; J trimming: 7 bases; junction bases outside the gene matches: 13.

This chain links TRBV19 with TRBJ2-2; the match to TRBD2 covers 11 bases. This sequence originates from a man between 65 and 85 years old with active COVID-19. What was sequenced was peripheral blood. The CDR3, as DNA: TGTGCCAGTAGCTCGTGGGGGACTAGCGGTACTGGCGGGGAGCTGTTTTTT. Its translation is CASSSWGTSGTGGELFF.